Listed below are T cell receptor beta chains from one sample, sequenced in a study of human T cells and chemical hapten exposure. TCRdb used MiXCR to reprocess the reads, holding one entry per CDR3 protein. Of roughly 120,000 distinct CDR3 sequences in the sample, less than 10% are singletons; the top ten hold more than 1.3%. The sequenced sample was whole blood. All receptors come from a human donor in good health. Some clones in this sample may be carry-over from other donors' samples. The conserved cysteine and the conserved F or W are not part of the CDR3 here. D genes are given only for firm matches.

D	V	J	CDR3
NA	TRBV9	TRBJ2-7	ASSVVPGTYEQY
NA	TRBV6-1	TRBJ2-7	ASYPLRAGGSYEQY
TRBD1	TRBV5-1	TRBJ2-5	ASSESTGRQETQY
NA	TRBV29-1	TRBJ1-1	SVEDRRVFTEAF
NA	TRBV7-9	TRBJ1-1	ASSFGGGVNTEAF
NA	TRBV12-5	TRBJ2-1	ASGLVFGWRSSYNEQF
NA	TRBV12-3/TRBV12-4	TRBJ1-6	ASSFLRSPLH
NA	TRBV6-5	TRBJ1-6	ASSYSVGRSYNSPLH
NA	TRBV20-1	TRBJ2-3	SASGDTDTQY
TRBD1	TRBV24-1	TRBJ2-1	ATSDSTDRPNEQF
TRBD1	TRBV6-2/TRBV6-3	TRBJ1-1	ASSYPVGQGPVYTEAF
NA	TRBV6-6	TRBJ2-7	ASMGGLGEQY
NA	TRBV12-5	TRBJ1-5	ASGTGQRYSNQPQH
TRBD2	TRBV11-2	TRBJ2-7	ASRRGLWTSPESYEQY
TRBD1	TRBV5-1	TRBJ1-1	ASSLDRGSATEAF
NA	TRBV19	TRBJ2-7	ASSRTADSYEQY
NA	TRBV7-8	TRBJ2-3	ASSLGAGTTDTQY
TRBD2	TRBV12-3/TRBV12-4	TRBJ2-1	ASSGIAGGTYNEQF
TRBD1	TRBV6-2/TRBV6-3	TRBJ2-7	ASSYGTGGYEQY
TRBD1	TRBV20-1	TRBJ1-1	SAGTGDLRNTEAF
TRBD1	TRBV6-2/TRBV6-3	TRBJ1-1	ASSEDRAVAF
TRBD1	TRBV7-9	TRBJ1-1	ASRGGRGRTEAF
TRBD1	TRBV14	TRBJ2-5	ASSQVATGTAEETQY
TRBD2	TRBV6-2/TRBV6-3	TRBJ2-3	ASSQQPGGARDTQY
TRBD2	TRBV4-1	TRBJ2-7	ASSQEPGLAYSYEQY
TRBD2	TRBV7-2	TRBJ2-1	ASSLEARVSGGLDEQF
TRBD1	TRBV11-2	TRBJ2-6	ASRSIRDGQGVSGANVLT
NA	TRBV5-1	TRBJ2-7	ASSLDGSGPSEQY
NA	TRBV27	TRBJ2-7	ASSKVGNEQY
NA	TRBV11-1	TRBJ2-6	ASSLALQGTYSGANVLT
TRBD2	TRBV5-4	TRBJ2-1	ASSFRLAGGRNEQF
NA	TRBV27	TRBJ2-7	ASSPDRWSSYEQY
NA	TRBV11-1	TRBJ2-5	ASSFGQGRETQY
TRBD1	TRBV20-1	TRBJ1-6	SAPLRGQGDSPLH
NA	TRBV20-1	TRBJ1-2	SARKGTDGYT
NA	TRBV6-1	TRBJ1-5	ASSEKNGQPQH